The 8 T cell receptor beta chains below all came from one sample that was sequenced in a study of T cell responses to AZD1222 COVID-19 vaccine. Sequencing used immunoSEQ multiplex PCR; TCRdb keeps in-frame clones, though not all of them. The sample lists tens of thousands of clones, approximately 87% occurring once. The input for sequencing was peripheral blood, taken 28 days after the second AZD1222 dose. The receptors here all came from an adult who received the AZD1222 COVID-19 vaccine.

The chain employs TRBV10-3 and TRBJ2-7; 7 nucleotides match TRBD1. This CDR3 comprises 13 residues. Per germline, CDR1 ENHRY and CDR2 SYGVKD. V shed 7 bases and J 7 bases; nucleotides not matched to a gene: 10. The DNA for the CDR3 is TGTGCCATCACCCGGGACAGTCGAGCAGAGCAGTACTTC. Translated: CAITRDSRAEQYF.

The chain has TRBV5-4 and TRBJ1-1; 9 bases map to TRBD1. The germline V gene has CDR1 SGHNT and CDR2 YYREEE (reference sequence). The CDR3 has 15 amino acids. V shed 2 bases, J shed 10 bases, and the junction held 12 bases outside the gene matches. The CDR3 sequence: CASSLGGTGSRLAFF. In DNA, the CDR3 is TGTGCCAGCAGCTTAGGGGGGACAGGGTCGCGCTTAGCTTTCTTT.

The rearrangement uses TRBV14 and TRBJ2-1, with D possibly being TRBD2 (6 bases). Trimming took 5 bases from V and 4 from J, leaving 12 bases between them. The germline gives CDR1 SGHDN, CDR2 FVKESK. The CDR3 length is 14 residues. The CDR3 nucleotides are TGTGCCAGCAGCATAATTAGCGGTTACAATGAGCAGTTCTTC. Its protein is CASSIISGYNEQFF.

Notes on this clone: At one of its ends the junction is not consistent with the germline gene, which may arise from a read error. The V gene is TRBV7-8, the J gene TRBJ2-5, with D hard to call. Germline assignment: CDR1 SGHVS and CDR2 FQNEAQ. The CDR3 sequence is 12 residues long. Here the CDR3 reads CASSLDQVTQYF. DNA of the CDR3: TGTGCCAGCAGCTTAGATCAAGTGACCCAGTACTTC.

The chain is built from TRBV7-8 and TRBJ2-1; maybe TRBD2 (5 bases). The CDR3 loop spans 15 amino acids. V lost 3 bases and J 8 bases, leaving 17 bases between the germline ends. Germline loops: CDR1 SGHVS, CDR2 FQNEAQ. The CDR3 DNA reads as TGTGCCAGCAGCTTCCCGGGCCCCAAGGAGGATGAGCAGTTCTTC. Amino acids: CASSFPGPKEDEQFF.

This clone was counted a few times. V and J are TRBV18 and TRBJ2-2; 7 nucleotides line up with TRBD1. This CDR3 is 16 amino acids long. J was trimmed by 5 bases and V by 0 bases; bases with no gene match: 6. Germline lookup yields CDR1 KGHSH and CDR2 LQKENI. This CDR3 is CASSPPRGLNTGELFF. The CDR3 DNA reads TGTGCCAGCTCACCACCGAGGGGGCTCAATACCGGGGAGCTGTTTTTT. Full variable domain (missing parts from reference TRBV18 and TRBJ2-2): NAGVMQNPRHLVRRRGQEARLRCSPMKGHSHVYWYRQLPEEGLKFMVYLQKENIIDESGMPKERFSAEFPKEGPSILRIQQVVRGDSAAYFCASSPPRGLNTGELFFGEGSRLTVL.

This sequence joins TRBV28 and TRBJ1-1; 8 bases are a match to TRBD1. Germline CDR1 reads MDHEN; CDR2 reads SYDVKM. J lost 4 bases, V lost 2 bases, and 12 bases had no gene match. The CDR3 is made up of 17 amino acids. The CDR3 bases are TGTGCCAGCAGTTTACCTCCGACAGGGGTGAAAGGCACTGAAGCTTTCTTT. Translation: CASSLPPTGVKGTEAFF.

The chain joins TRBV6-4 to TRBJ1-2, with D unclear. Germline values: CDR1 MRHNA, CDR2 SNTAGT. The V end lost 8 bases, the J end lost 5 bases, and 18 bases lay between the germline ends. The CDR3 has 14 residues. The CDR3 protein is CASRAQSAAYGYTF. In DNA form, the CDR3 reads TGTGCCAGCCGGGCACAGTCGGCGGCTTATGGCTACACCTTC.